These 20 T cell receptor beta chains originate from one sample sequenced in a study of response to subunit inactivated influenza vaccine. In TCRdb, the RT-PCR reads were re-called with MiXCR into one record per CDR3 protein. The sample yields 500,000 or so distinct CDR3 sequences, around 9.9% seen once. The sample was PBMCs from blood, taken roughly 48 days after vaccination. The receptors originated from a man in his forties or fifties who received an inactivated influenza vaccine.

The chain joins TRBV20-1 to TRBJ2-7; D remains ambiguous. CDR3 size: 15 residues. Trimming took off 0 bases at V and 6 bases at J, with 18 bases between the two ends. Germline lookup yields CDR1 DFQATT and CDR2 SNEGSKA (reference sequence). Here the CDR3 DNA reads TGCAGTGCTAGAGATCCATCTCGGCCGTCGGGCGAGCAGTACTTC. Translated: CSARDPSRPSGEQYF.

The rearrangement links TRBV2 to TRBJ2-5; 11 positions agree with TRBD2. The ends lost 8 bases at V and 6 bases at J; junction bases unmatched: 11. The CDR3 length is 15 residues. Germline CDR1 and CDR2: SNHLY and FYNNEI. CDR3 in DNA: TGTGCCAGCGGAACGGGGACTAGCGGTCGCCAGACCCAGTACTTC. This translates into CASGTGTSGRQTQYF.

This clonotype was observed a handful of times. The rearrangement uses TRBV7-8 and TRBJ2-5, with 11 bases matching TRBD2. Germline-derived CDR1 and CDR2 are SGHVS and FQNEAQ. CDR3 length: 16 residues. J gave up 2 bases and V 5 bases, and 7 bases lay outside the gene matches. CDR3 in amino acids: CASSTQTSGAQETQYF. CDR3 bases: TGTGCCAGCAGCACACAGACTAGCGGGGCTCAAGAGACCCAGTACTTC.

The rearrangement uses TRBV12-3 or TRBV12-4 and TRBJ2-7, with 13 positions matching TRBD2. This CDR3 has 16 residues. After removal of 4 bases from V and 3 bases from J, the junction contained 6 bases not matched to a gene. CDR3 nucleotides: TGTGCCAGCAGTTCCCCGGGACTAGCGGGACACTACGAGCAGTACTTC. This sequence encodes CASSSPGLAGHYEQYF.

The chain links TRBV5-1 to TRBJ2-2; D not resolved. This CDR3 comprises 14 residues. Between the trimmed V and J ends, which lost 0 bases and 4 bases, there was a span of 7 bases. CDR1 and CDR2 from the germline V gene are SGHRS and YFSETQ. CDR3 protein: CASSLEGFTGELFF. DNA of the CDR3: TGCGCCAGCAGCTTGGAGGGCTTCACCGGGGAGCTGTTTTTT.

This clonotype has ten or more counts. The chain links TRBV20-1 to TRBJ2-5, with D perhaps being TRBD1 or TRBD2 (5 bases each). Looked up from germline, CDR1 is DFQATT and CDR2 is SNEGSKA (reference sequence). The CDR3 runs to 14 residues. V gave up 0 bases and J gave up 5 bases, with 13 bases separating them. The CDR3 DNA is TGCAGTGCTAGAGATCGGCCGGGGCGGGAGACCCAGTACTTC. Protein sequence: CSARDRPGRETQYF.

The V call is TRBV29-1, the J call TRBJ2-1; 7 bases are shared with TRBD1. With 6 bases clipped from V and 6 bases from J, the junction kept 8 bases outside the gene matches. The CDR3 has 13 residues. The germline CDR1 and CDR2 sequences are SQVTM and ANQGSEA. Here the CDR3 DNA reads TGCAGCGTAGAAAAGGGACAGCTCAATGAGCAGTTCTTC. Translation: CSVEKGQLNEQFF.

Here the CDR3 reads CATFGRSEKLFF. The CDR3 bases are TGTGCCACCTTTGGGAGGTCCGAAAAACTGTTTTTT. The V and J genes are TRBV28 and TRBJ1-4; D gene unclear. CDR1 is MDHEN, CDR2 SYDVKM, per germline. The length of the CDR3 is 12 residues. V was pared by 10 bases and J by 8 bases, with 14 bases between.

This chain links TRBV10-3 with TRBJ1-6, with D perhaps TRBD1 (5 bases). V lost 4 bases, J lost 8 bases, and 12 bases lay in between. The CDR3 totals 14 residues. The germline gives CDR1 ENHRY, CDR2 SYGVKD. The CDR3 DNA reads as TGTGCCATCAGTGGTGGGGGAAGGTATTCACCCCTCCACTTT. It translates to CAISGGGRYSPLHF.

This clonotype was detected only a few times. V and J are TRBV5-1 and TRBJ2-3, with 9 positions matching TRBD2. Germline CDR1 is SGHRS and CDR2 is YFSETQ. The trim removed 1 base at V and 0 bases at J, leaving 18 bases unmatched. CDR3 size: 21 residues. The CDR3 protein is CASSLIIGGLAQVPSTDTQYF. The CDR3 DNA sequence: TGCGCCAGCAGCTTGATTATCGGAGGACTAGCGCAAGTACCGAGCACAGATACGCAGTATTTT. Complete variable domain (other parts from reference TRBV5-1 and TRBJ2-3): KAGVTQTPRYLIKTRGQQVTLSCSPISGHRSVSWYQQTPGQGLQFLFEYFSETQRNKGNFPGRFSGRQFSNSRSEMNVSTLELGDSALYLCASSLIIGGLAQVPSTDTQYFGPGTRLTVL.

This clonotype was observed many times. The V and J genes are TRBV5-1 and TRBJ2-7; D is undetermined. Between the trimmed V and J ends, which lost 0 bases and 2 bases, there was a span of 15 bases. Germline CDR1 is SGHRS and CDR2 is YFSETQ. This CDR3 is 16 amino acids long. The CDR3 here is CASSLASYPGTYEQYF. As DNA, the CDR3 is TGCGCCAGCAGCTTGGCCTCCTATCCGGGCACCTACGAGCAGTACTTC.

The chain combines TRBV7-3 with TRBJ1-2, with a weak D call TRBD1 (6 bases). Deletions cut 5 bases from V and 7 bases from J, with 14 bases between. CDR3 length: 13 residues. The germline gives CDR1 SGHTA, CDR2 FQGTGA. The CDR3 here is CASSPGGGLGYTF. Here the CDR3 DNA reads TGTGCCAGCAGCCCAGGTGGGGGGCTTGGCTACACCTTC.

This clonotype has at least ten counts. The chain combines TRBV28 with TRBJ2-5, with 9 nucleotides matching TRBD1. The CDR3 spans 15 residues. The germline V gene has CDR1 MDHEN and CDR2 SYDVKM. Trimming removed 5 bases from V and 4 bases from J; junction bases left unmatched: 8. Here the CDR3 reads CASSSYRGLGETQYF. The CDR3 nucleotides are TGTGCCAGCAGTAGCTACAGGGGGCTGGGAGAGACCCAGTACTTC.

The sample holds a few counts of this clonotype. The gene calls are TRBV7-6 and TRBJ2-7; tentatively, D is TRBD2 (6 bases). Between the trimmed V and J ends, which lost 3 bases and 3 bases, there was a span of 12 bases. Germline lookup yields CDR1 SGHVS and CDR2 FNYEAQ. The CDR3 totals 14 residues. CDR3 sequence (DNA): TGTGCCAGCAGCTTGAGGCGGGATGACTACGAGCAGTACTTC. The encoded protein is CASSLRRDDYEQYF.

The chain carries TRBV27 and TRBJ1-2; D may be TRBD1 (6 bases). Trimming left V 4 bases short and J 4 bases short, with 16 bases between. The CDR3 sequence is 15 residues long. The germline CDR1 and CDR2 sequences are MNHEY and SMNVEV (reference sequence). The CDR3 is CASSSLQGLSYGYTF. The CDR3 DNA is TGTGCCAGCAGTTCCTTACAGGGCTTGAGCTATGGCTACACCTTC.

This clonotype was detected ten times or more. The rearrangement links TRBV12-3 or TRBV12-4 to TRBJ2-1; 11 nucleotides agree with TRBD2. V lost 8 bases to trimming and J lost 3 bases; unmatched junction nucleotides: 3. The CDR3 is 14 residues long. CDR3 amino acids: CASETSGNYNEQFF. The CDR3 DNA reads TGTGCCAGCGAGACTAGCGGGAACTACAATGAGCAGTTCTTC.

The V gene is TRBV6-2 or TRBV6-3, the J gene TRBJ2-1, with D tentatively TRBD2 (6 bases). V lost 6 bases to trimming and J lost 9 bases, with 21 bases between them. The CDR3 has 15 amino acids. From germline, CDR1 is MNHEY and CDR2 SVGEGT. Here the CDR3 reads CASSHKRAVRGEQFF. The CDR3, as DNA: TGTGCCAGCAGCCACAAGCGGGCTGTCCGGGGTGAGCAGTTCTTC.

This clonotype was observed a few times. The V gene is TRBV20-1, the J gene TRBJ2-7; TRBD2 matches 7 bases. V lost 6 bases and J lost 0; bases outside the gene matches: 8. The CDR3 spans 14 residues. Germline V gene sequence: CDR1 DFQATT, CDR2 SNEGSKA (reference sequence). The CDR3 protein is CSANLGGSSYEQYF. The CDR3 DNA reads as TGCAGTGCCAATTTAGGCGGGAGCTCCTACGAGCAGTACTTC.

This clonotype was observed a handful of times. The rearrangement links TRBV27 to TRBJ2-2; D is unresolved. Germline V lookup: CDR1 MNHEY, CDR2 SMNVEV (reference sequence). V was shortened by 3 bases and J by 5 bases, with 7 bases between the two germline ends. The CDR3 consists of 13 residues. The CDR3: CASSFIGTGELFF. The CDR3 DNA follows: TGTGCCAGCAGTTTTATAGGGACCGGGGAGCTGTTTTTT.

This clonotype was picked up a small number of times. V gene TRBV7-2 combines with J gene TRBJ2-5; maybe TRBD2 (6 bases). Trimming cost V 2 bases and J 5 bases, with 15 bases left between them. Germline loops: CDR1 SGHTA, CDR2 FQGNSA. The CDR3 has 15 amino acids. The CDR3 sequence is CASSLLVAAPETQYF. The CDR3 DNA sequence: TGTGCCAGCAGCTTACTAGTAGCGGCACCCGAGACCCAGTACTTC.